This TCR beta chain was obtained from a study of preoperative IRX-2 immunotherapy in early breast cancer. This CDR3 is 16 amino acids long. Germline loops: CDR1 MDHEN, CDR2 SYDVKM. J was trimmed by 4 bases and V by 5 bases; bases with no gene match: 13. Here immunoSEQ multiplex PCR was the method, and the copy in TCRdb shows in-frame clones only, minus some. The sample shows about 32,000 clones, roughly four fifths of them seen only once. Specified treatment: preoperative locoregional IRX-2 cytokine immunotherapy. Samples came from a phase Ib trial of preoperative locoregional IRX-2 cytokine immunotherapy.

The sequence was obtained from a human donor with breast cancer. The material was lymph node tissue, obtained from a patient treated with IRX-2 immunotherapy. The chain is built from TRBV28 and TRBJ1-2; 7 bases are shared with TRBD1. CDR3 sequence: CASSLNGHRGAYGYTF. CDR3 in DNA: TGTGCCAGCAGTCTAAATGGTCACAGGGGTGCCTATGGCTACACCTTC.